Presented here are 10 T cell receptor beta chains from one specimen sequenced in a study of blood T cell repertoires in COVID-19. Here immunoSEQ multiplex PCR was the method, and the copy in TCRdb shows in-frame clones only, minus some. The sample contains approximately 150,000 clones, about four fifths of which appear only once. The sample comprised peripheral blood. These receptors were obtained from a man in his 70s with active or convalescent COVID-19.

V is TRBV11-2 and J is TRBJ1-2; 8 nucleotides line up with TRBD1. The CDR3 consists of 14 residues. Trimming cost V 2 bases and J 6 bases; bases outside gene matches: 5. CDR1 is SGHAT and CDR2 is FQNNGV in the germline V gene. As DNA, the CDR3 is TGTGCCAGCAGCTTATCTCAGGGGGCGGATGGCTACACCTTC. This codes for CASSLSQGADGYTF.

J is TRBJ2-1 and V is TRBV15, with 8 nucleotides matching TRBD2. Germline values: CDR1 LNHNV, CDR2 YYDKDF (reference sequence). The trim removed 8 bases at V and 4 bases at J, leaving 10 bases unmatched. The CDR3 runs 15 residues. Here the CDR3 DNA reads TGTGCCACCGGGGTAATGCGGGGGGTTTACAATGAGCAGTTCTTC. This gives the protein CATGVMRGVYNEQFF.

This clone was counted only a few times. This chain joins TRBV19 and TRBJ1-5, with a tentative D call TRBD1 (5 bases). From germline, CDR1 is LNHDA and CDR2 SQIVND (reference sequence). V lost 11 bases and J lost 0, with 17 bases in between. This CDR3 is built from 15 residues. The CDR3 protein is CASRSAGPSNQPQHF. The CDR3 nucleotides are TGTGCCTCTCGGTCGGCGGGACCTAGCAATCAGCCCCAGCATTTT.

This clone was detected ten times or more. The V gene is TRBV18, the J gene TRBJ1-1; maybe TRBD1 (6 bases). Germline V gives CDR1 KGHSH, CDR2 LQKENI. The CDR3 consists of 15 residues. V shed 3 bases and J shed 0 bases, with 11 bases lying between them. The CDR3 spells CASSPKQGLNTEAFF. CDR3 DNA: TGTGCCAGCTCACCCAAACAGGGTCTGAACACTGAAGCTTTCTTT.

The J gene is TRBJ2-3, the V gene TRBV19; 7 bases map to TRBD1. The length of the CDR3 is 16 residues. Germline V gene sequence: CDR1 LNHDA, CDR2 SQIVND (reference sequence). The trim removed 1 base at V and 4 bases at J, leaving 8 bases unmatched. CDR3 protein: CASSIGNRGRADTQYF. Here the CDR3 DNA reads TGTGCCAGTAGTATAGGGAACAGGGGAAGGGCAGATACGCAGTATTTT.

The rearrangement links TRBV24-1 to TRBJ2-3; TRBD2 matches 9 bases. Germline V gives CDR1 KGHDR, CDR2 SFDVKD. This CDR3 spans 15 amino acids. V gave up 4 bases and J gave up 4 bases; unmatched junction bases: 5. The CDR3 DNA follows: TGTGCCACCAGTGACCCCAGCGGGAGGTCAGATACGCAGTATTTT. This codes for CATSDPSGRSDTQYF.

The chain couples TRBV5-1 to TRBJ2-2; D not resolved. Germline V gene sequence: CDR1 SGHRS, CDR2 YFSETQ. The CDR3 spans 16 residues. V lost 4 bases and J lost 2, with 15 bases in between. CDR3 DNA sequence: TGCGCCAGCAGCGCCCCGCGGTCGGTCAACACCGGGGAGCTGTTTTTT. Translating gives CASSAPRSVNTGELFF.

This clone was recorded a few times. The V gene is TRBV4-3, the J gene TRBJ1-2; D gene unclear. From germline, CDR1 is LGHNA and CDR2 YSLEER. With 0 bases removed from V and 1 base from J, the gap between germline ends came to 15 bases. The CDR3 consists of 17 residues. The DNA of the CDR3 is TGCGCCAGCAGCCAAGAGACTTTCCAGACTGTTAACTATGGCTACACCTTC. This translates into CASSQETFQTVNYGYTF.

V and J are TRBV18 and TRBJ1-1, with D tentatively TRBD1 (5 bases). CDR3 length equals 13 residues. The germline gives CDR1 KGHSH, CDR2 LQKENI. Between the trimmed V and J ends, which lost 3 bases and 8 bases, there was a span of 13 bases. Written as DNA, the CDR3 is TGTGCCAGCTCACCCCTCGGGGGAAACGAAGCTTTCTTT. Translating gives CASSPLGGNEAFF.

The J gene is TRBJ2-5, the V gene TRBV18; 9 nucleotides match TRBD1. Per germline, CDR1 KGHSH and CDR2 LQKENI. Unmatched junction bases numbered 24, after V lost 3 bases and J lost 4 bases. The CDR3 sequence is 21 residues long. The CDR3 spells CASSPRRGVQGAPSRRETQYF. The CDR3 nucleotides read TGTGCCAGCTCACCTCGACGGGGAGTACAGGGGGCCCCCAGCCGGCGAGAGACCCAGTACTTC.